The T cell receptor beta chain described here comes from a study of T-cell memory formation after mild COVID-19. The germline CDR1 and CDR2 sequences are SGHTA and FQGTGA. CDR3 length: 13 residues. Trimming shortened V by 4 bases and J by 6 bases, and 11 bases separated the two germline ends. About this clonotype: Its antigen remains unidentified. A much larger clone differs from this one at a single base, so this may be a read error.

TCRdb called the 5' RACE reads again in MiXCR, with one record for every CDR3 protein. The sample yields a few hundred thousand distinct CDR3 sequences, approximately 9% seen once. Overall study findings and caveats: The study found balanced CD4/CD8 in clones contracting day 15 to 85 and a CD4+ lean in later expanders. CD4+ contracting clones lay mainly in CM and EM, CD8+ ones in EMRA.

The chain uses TRBV7-3 and TRBJ2-3; D gene ambiguous. The receptor was isolated from a man between 18 and 35 years old who had mild COVID-19 (a few samples of this study predate the infection). Cell type and time point are not known. Sequencing used PBMCs or a T cell subset sorted from them (not recorded which). CDR3 nucleotide sequence: TGTGCCAGCAGCTACGGTGACTGGGATACGCAGTATTTT. Its translation: CASSYGDWDTQYF.